This TCR beta chain derives from a study of blood T cells in healthy people across ages. There are a few counts of this clonotype. Its target is not known. The CDR3 is 15 amino acids. Trimming took off 2 bases at V and 0 bases at J, with 8 bases between the two ends. Germline V lookup: CDR1 MNHNY, CDR2 SVGAGI (reference sequence). The authors ran a second PCR of roughly 7 to 11 cycles using a sample-barcoded 5' primer and a J-beta primer mix. MiXCR, applied by TCRdb to the 5' RACE reads, yields one record per CDR3 protein. The sample lists about 1,500,000 distinct CDR3 sequences, 35% to 45% occurring once. Study-level points and caveats: It was found that TCR beta diversity correlated strongly with the percentage of naive T cells. Estimated diversity across one million T cells was deemed an underestimate. Among long-lived donors, naive CD4+ cells were more numerous and diversity higher than in aged donors.

The rearrangement uses TRBV6-6 and TRBJ1-3; D ambiguous. Sequenced: blood. The receptor comes from a woman under 30 in good health. The CDR3 DNA sequence: TGTGCCAGCAGTTACCCGCGGCCCTCTGGAAACACCATATATTTT. Its translation: CASSYPRPSGNTIYF.